The 31 T cell receptor beta chains below come from one sample, sequenced in a study of blood T cell repertoires in COVID-19. This table comes from immunoSEQ multiplex PCR, and its TCRdb copy is limited to in-frame clones, with some not included. The sample includes about 95,000 clones, roughly nine tenths of them seen just once. The sequenced sample consisted of peripheral blood. Receptors originate from a woman in her seventies with acute or convalescent COVID-19.

The gene calls are TRBV18 and TRBJ1-2; 8 nucleotides agree with TRBD1. V lost 4 bases, J lost 8 bases, and 12 bases stayed unmatched. Per germline, CDR1 KGHSH and CDR2 LQKENI. This CDR3 has 15 amino acids. The CDR3 sequence: CASSQAGGQGGGYTF. The CDR3 DNA reads TGTGCCAGCTCACAGGCCGGCGGACAGGGAGGAGGCTACACCTTC. The full variable domain, completed using reference TRBV18 and TRBJ1-2, is NAGVMQNPRHLVRRRGQEARLRCSPMKGHSHVYWYRQLPEEGLKFMVYLQKENIIDESGMPKERFSAEFPKEGPSILRIQQVVRGDSAAYFCASSQAGGQGGGYTFGSGTRLTVV.

This clone has only one observation. V gene TRBV5-5 combines with J gene TRBJ2-2, with TRBD1 matching over 11 bases. Per germline, CDR1 SGHKS and CDR2 YYEKEE (reference sequence). There are 16 residues in the CDR3. V lost 4 bases and J lost 5; bases outside the gene matches: 7. The CDR3 DNA is TGTGCCAGCAGCGATCCGGGACAGGGGGTAACCGGGGAGCTGTTTTTT. This gives the protein CASSDPGQGVTGELFF.

The rearrangement joins TRBV5-6 to TRBJ1-2, with D maybe TRBD1 (5 bases). Trimming pared 0 bases from V and 3 bases from J, leaving 21 bases between. Germline V gives CDR1 SGHDT, CDR2 YYEEEE. This CDR3 spans 18 amino acids. CDR3 region: CASSLAHPRVRKDYGYTF. The CDR3 nucleotides are TGTGCCAGCAGCTTGGCCCACCCCAGGGTGAGGAAAGACTATGGCTACACCTTC.

The chain links TRBV6-6 to TRBJ1-4; D uncertain. V was trimmed by 6 bases and J by 5 bases, leaving 10 bases between them. Germline V CDR1 and CDR2: MNHNY, SVGAGI (reference sequence). CDR3 size: 13 residues. This CDR3 is CASSHRSNEKLFF. DNA for the CDR3: TGTGCCAGCAGCCACCGGAGCAATGAAAAACTGTTTTTT.

The V gene is TRBV2, the J gene TRBJ1-5; D is unresolved. The CDR3 totals 12 residues. The germline CDR1 and CDR2 sequences are SNHLY and FYNNEI. V lost 5 bases and J 7 bases, leaving 9 bases between the germline ends. Written as DNA, the CDR3 is TGTGCCAGCAGTACAGACGGCCAGCCCCAGCATTTT. It yields the protein CASSTDGQPQHF.

The gene calls are TRBV7-2 and TRBJ2-1, with D unresolved. V was trimmed by 2 bases and J by 10 bases, leaving 9 bases between them. The germline V gene has CDR1 SGHTA and CDR2 FQGNSA. This CDR3 has 12 residues. The CDR3 here is CASSLSGHEQFF. In DNA form, the CDR3 reads TGTGCCAGCAGCTTATCTGGGCACGAGCAGTTCTTC.

The gene calls are TRBV28 and TRBJ1-4; possible D gene TRBD1, 5 bases. CDR3 length: 14 residues. V lost 6 bases to trimming and J lost 8 bases, with 16 bases between them. Germline loops: CDR1 MDHEN, CDR2 SYDVKM. Written as DNA, the CDR3 is TGTGCCAGCAGGGGCCCAGTTGGGGGGGAAAAACTGTTTTTT. It codes for CASRGPVGGEKLFF.

The chain has TRBV29-1 and TRBJ1-1; unclear D gene. The CDR3 contains 17 residues. V lost 0 bases and J lost 0, with 17 bases in between. Germline assignment: CDR1 SQVTM and CDR2 ANQGSEA. For the CDR3, the DNA is TGCAGCGTTGAAGATTGGGCATTTTCGCGGGTGAACACTGAAGCTTTCTTT. Translation gives CSVEDWAFSRVNTEAFF.

This rearrangement joins TRBV5-1 to TRBJ2-7; 8 positions agree with TRBD1. This CDR3 is 14 amino acids long. Germline V gives CDR1 SGHRS, CDR2 YFSETQ. The V segment lost 3 bases and the J segment 2 bases; nucleotides outside the gene matches: 4. CDR3 residues: CASSWTGSTYEQYF. Here the CDR3 DNA reads TGCGCCAGCAGCTGGACAGGGTCCACCTACGAGCAGTACTTC.

This clone was counted a single time. The CDR3: CASSLAGSSYNEQFF. Here the CDR3 DNA reads TGTGCCAGCAGCCTAGCGGGAAGCTCCTACAATGAGCAGTTCTTC. This chain links TRBV6-5 with TRBJ2-1; 9 positions agree with TRBD2. V was clipped by 6 bases and J by 0 bases; unmatched bases: 3. The CDR3 is 15 amino acids. Germline loops: CDR1 MNHEY, CDR2 SVGAGI.

The chain links TRBV5-1 to TRBJ2-3; D gene unclear. CDR1 is SGHRS and CDR2 is YFSETQ in the germline V gene. Trimming stripped 7 bases from V and 4 bases from J, with 16 bases between. This CDR3 region has 14 residues. As DNA, the CDR3 is TGCGCCAGCTACCCCGAGCCAGGCCCAGATACGCAGTATTTT. It is translated as CASYPEPGPDTQYF.

This clone was seen just once. J is TRBJ1-2 and V is TRBV5-1, with D possibly matching TRBD1 (6 bases). The CDR3 runs 16 residues. Trimming removed 2 bases at V and 2 bases at J, with 16 bases between. Germline CDR1 and CDR2: SGHRS and YFSETQ. The chain's CDR3 is CASSLPAMTGNYGYTF. CDR3 in DNA: TGCGCCAGCAGCTTACCCGCTATGACAGGAAACTATGGCTACACCTTC.

The CDR3 DNA reads as TGTGCCAGCAGCTTAGGGACAACTAATCAGCCCCAGCATTTT. It codes for CASSLGTTNQPQHF. This chain joins TRBV7-9 and TRBJ1-5; TRBD1 might be the D (5 bases). V lost 1 base and J lost 4, with 8 bases in between. The CDR3 consists of 14 residues. CDR1 and CDR2 (germline): SEHNR, FQNEAQ (reference sequence). The full variable domain, completed using reference TRBV7-9 and TRBJ1-5, is DTGVSQNPRHKITKRGQNVTFRCDPISEHNRLYWYRQTLGQGPEFLTYFQNEAQLEKSRLLSDRFSAERPKGSFSTLEIQRTEQGDSAMYLCASSLGTTNQPQHFGDGTRLSIL.

The chain recombines TRBV11-2 with TRBJ2-7; a weak D match, TRBD1 (5 bases). The V end lost 4 bases, the J end lost 3 bases, and 13 bases lay between the germline ends. The CDR3 contains 14 residues. From germline, CDR1 is SGHAT and CDR2 FQNNGV. Here the CDR3 DNA reads TGTGCCAGCAGCTCCCAGGGTGGGCACTACGAGCAGTACTTC. Translation: CASSSQGGHYEQYF.

The chain couples TRBV23-1 to TRBJ1-5; 7 bases agree with TRBD1. TRBV23-1 is known as an ORF, though its function is uncertain. The J segment lost 4 bases and the V segment lost 1 base, leaving 22 bases of the junction unmatched. The CDR3 spans 21 residues. CDR3 in DNA: TGCGCCAGCAGTCAATGGGCCCCTTCGAGGGGCACGACAGGGAATAATCAGCCCCAGCATTTT. It is translated as CASSQWAPSRGTTGNNQPQHF.

The genes are TRBV7-2 and TRBJ1-2, with D possibly TRBD1 on 6 matching bases. The CDR3 loop spans 16 amino acids. V was clipped by 1 base and J by 5 bases, with 17 bases between them. Germline assignment: CDR1 SGHTA and CDR2 FQGNSA. The CDR3 bases are TGTGCCAGCAGCTTAGGGTATATGGGGCAGGGGTATGGCTACACCTTC. Protein: CASSLGYMGQGYGYTF.

V and J are TRBV7-9 and TRBJ1-1; D not certain. Germline values: CDR1 SEHNR, CDR2 FQNEAQ (reference sequence). The V end lost 2 bases, the J end lost 6 bases, and 13 bases lay between the germline ends. The CDR3 runs to 14 residues. The CDR3 bases are TGTGCCAGCAGCTTATCCCTCGGGTTCCCTGAAGCTTTCTTT. Encoded protein: CASSLSLGFPEAFF.

The chain employs TRBV28 and TRBJ1-4; D is undetermined. Germline V gene lookup returns CDR1 MDHEN and CDR2 SYDVKM. The CDR3 contains 11 residues. Trimming shortened V by 8 bases and J by 12 bases, and 13 bases separated the two germline ends. The CDR3 is CASHEGKELFF. The CDR3 DNA is TGTGCCAGCCATGAGGGCAAGGAACTGTTTTTT.

The chain couples TRBV6-1 to TRBJ2-3; D remains ambiguous. This CDR3 spans 13 amino acids. Between the trimmed V and J ends, which lost 2 bases and 4 bases, there was a span of 7 bases. From germline, CDR1 is MNHNS and CDR2 SASEGT. CDR3 amino acids: CASSEQFADTQYF. The DNA of the CDR3 is TGTGCCAGCAGTGAACAGTTCGCAGATACGCAGTATTTT.

The rearrangement uses TRBV9 and TRBJ2-2, with D perhaps matching TRBD2 (6 bases). Germline V gene sequence: CDR1 SGDLS, CDR2 YYNGEE. The V end lost 4 bases, the J end lost 1 base, and 14 bases lay between the germline ends. The length of the CDR3 is 16 residues. CDR3 in DNA: TGTGCCAGCAGCCCCCGGGGAGGAATGAACACCGGGGAGCTGTTTTTT. It codes for CASSPRGGMNTGELFF.

V is TRBV3-1 (or the pseudogene TRBV3-2) and J is TRBJ2-5, with 7 bases fitting TRBD2. Germline lookup yields CDR1 LGHDT and CDR2 YNNKEL (reference sequence). The CDR3 runs to 15 residues. The V and J ends lost 5 bases and 1 base, in that order; junction bases with no gene match: 7. The CDR3 DNA reads as TGTGCCAGCAGCTATCTAGCGGAACGCCAAGAGACCCAGTACTTC. It specifies CASSYLAERQETQYF.

This clone appeared once. This chain connects TRBV28 to TRBJ2-2; a weak D match, TRBD1 (5 bases). Germline loops: CDR1 MDHEN, CDR2 SYDVKM. Deletions cut 10 bases from V and 3 bases from J, with 15 bases between. This CDR3 comprises 14 residues. CDR3 DNA sequence: TGTGCCATACTGCGGCAGGGCTACACCGGGGAGCTGTTTTTT. As protein: CAILRQGYTGELFF. The variable domain in full, with the rest retrieved from reference TRBV28 and TRBJ2-2, is DVKVTQSSRYLVKRTGEKVFLECVQDMDHENMFWYRQDPGLGLRLIYFSYDVKMKEKGDIPEGYSVSREKKERFSLILESASTNQTSMYLCAILRQGYTGELFFGEGSRLTVL.

The chain combines TRBV5-6 with TRBJ1-6; 7 bases agree with TRBD1. Trimming removed 5 bases from V and 2 bases from J; junction bases left unmatched: 7. The V gene's germline CDR1 is SGHDT and CDR2 YYEEEE. The CDR3 spans 16 residues. The CDR3 is CASSAQGNTYNSPLHF. As DNA, the CDR3 is TGTGCCAGCAGTGCACAGGGGAATACCTATAATTCACCCCTCCACTTT.

This chain's CDR3 is CASGDRTDTQYF. DNA of the CDR3: TGTGCCAGCGGGGACAGAACAGATACGCAGTATTTT. J is TRBJ2-3 and V is TRBV28, with TRBD1 matching over 7 bases. Germline-derived CDR1 and CDR2 are MDHEN and SYDVKM. V trimming: 8 bases; J trimming: 3 bases; junction bases outside the gene matches: 2. The CDR3 extends over 12 amino acids.

This chain links TRBV3-1 (or the pseudogene TRBV3-2) with TRBJ2-1; TRBD1 agrees at 10 bases. This CDR3 spans 13 amino acids. The V gene end was trimmed by 8 bases and the J gene end by 7 bases; junction bases not matched to a gene: 5. CDR1 and CDR2 (germline): LGHDT, YNNKEL (reference sequence). The CDR3 DNA reads TGTGCCAGCTCTCGGACAGGGGGGAATGAGCAGTTCTTC. Translating it yields CASSRTGGNEQFF.

J is TRBJ1-5 and V is TRBV5-1; D is possibly TRBD1 (5 bases). The germline V and J ends were trimmed by 0 bases and 0 bases, with 7 bases remaining between them. Germline CDR1 reads SGHRS; CDR2 reads YFSETQ. CDR3 length: 15 residues. Written as DNA, the CDR3 is TGCGCCAGCAGCTTGGAGGGGTATAGCAATCAGCCCCAGCATTTT. The encoded protein is CASSLEGYSNQPQHF.

V usage is TRBV5-1 and J usage is TRBJ2-1; TRBD2 matches 7 bases. There are 16 residues in the CDR3. Germline CDR1 SGHRS, CDR2 YFSETQ. The trim removed 0 bases at V and 2 bases at J, leaving 5 bases unmatched. CDR3 DNA: TGCGCCAGCAGCTTGGATGGCGGGAGCCCCTACAATGAGCAGTTCTTC. As protein: CASSLDGGSPYNEQFF.

The chain uses TRBV21-1 and TRBJ2-3; no check of the table's D call, TRBD2, against the DNA was made. TRBV21-1 is given as a pseudogene. The length of the CDR3 is 15 residues. CDR3 in amino acids: CASSKSHVGTDTQYF. CDR3 nucleotides: TGTGCCAGCAGCAAATCCCACGTAGGCACAGATACGCAGTATTTT.

This chain joins TRBV21-1 and TRBJ2-1; TRBD2, the D gene given by the table, was not confirmed from the DNA. TRBV21-1 is described as a pseudogene. The CDR3 runs 17 residues. In DNA form, the CDR3 reads TGTGCCAGCAGCAAAAACGGAGGACTAGCGGGAGTCCATGAGCAGTTCTTC. This sequence encodes CASSKNGGLAGVHEQFF.

The chain employs TRBV28 and TRBJ2-5; TRBD1 is a possible D gene (6 bases). V lost 6 bases to trimming and J lost 1 base, with 9 bases between them. The CDR3 is made up of 13 amino acids. Germline loops: CDR1 MDHEN, CDR2 SYDVKM. DNA for the CDR3: TGTGCCAGCAGACGGACAGCCCAAGAGACCCAGTACTTC. Translated, it gives CASRRTAQETQYF.

The chain carries TRBV2 and TRBJ1-2, with a possible D match to TRBD1 (6 bases). The germline V and J ends were trimmed by 6 bases and 8 bases, with 10 bases remaining between them. Germline CDR1 reads SNHLY; CDR2 reads FYNNEI. The CDR3 contains 11 residues. The CDR3 nucleotides read TGTGCCAGCAGAGACAGGCCAGGCTACACCTTC. Its translation is CASRDRPGYTF.